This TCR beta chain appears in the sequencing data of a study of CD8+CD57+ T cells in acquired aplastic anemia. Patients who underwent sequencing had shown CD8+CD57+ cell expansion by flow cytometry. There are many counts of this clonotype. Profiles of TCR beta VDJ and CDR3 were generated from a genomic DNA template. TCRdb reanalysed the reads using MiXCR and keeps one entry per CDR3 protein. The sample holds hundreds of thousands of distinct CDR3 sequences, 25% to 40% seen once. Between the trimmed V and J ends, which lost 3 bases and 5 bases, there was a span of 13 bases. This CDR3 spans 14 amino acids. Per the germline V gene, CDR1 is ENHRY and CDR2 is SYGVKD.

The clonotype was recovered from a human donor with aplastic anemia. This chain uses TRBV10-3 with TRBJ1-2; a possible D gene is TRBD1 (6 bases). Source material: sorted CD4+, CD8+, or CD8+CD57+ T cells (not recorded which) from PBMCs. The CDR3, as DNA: TGTGCCATCAGTGACACAGGGCCAGAATATGGCTACACCTTC. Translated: CAISDTGPEYGYTF.